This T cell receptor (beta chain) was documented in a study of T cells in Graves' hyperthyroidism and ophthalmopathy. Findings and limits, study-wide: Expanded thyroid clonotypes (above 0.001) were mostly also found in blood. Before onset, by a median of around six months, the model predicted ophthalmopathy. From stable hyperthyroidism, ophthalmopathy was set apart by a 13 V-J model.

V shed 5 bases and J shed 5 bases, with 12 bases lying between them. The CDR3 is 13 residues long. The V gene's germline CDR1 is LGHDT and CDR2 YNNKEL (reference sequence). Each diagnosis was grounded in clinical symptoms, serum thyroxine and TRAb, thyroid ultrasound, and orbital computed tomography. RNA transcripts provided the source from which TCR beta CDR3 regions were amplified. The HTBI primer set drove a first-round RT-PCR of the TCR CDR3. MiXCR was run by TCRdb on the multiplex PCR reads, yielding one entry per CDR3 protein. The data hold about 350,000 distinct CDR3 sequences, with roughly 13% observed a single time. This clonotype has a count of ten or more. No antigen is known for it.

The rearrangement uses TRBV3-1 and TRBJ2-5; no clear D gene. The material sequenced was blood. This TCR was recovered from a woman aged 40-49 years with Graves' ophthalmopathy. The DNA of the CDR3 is TGTGCCAGCAGCTTCCCCGGGCCTGAGACCCAGTACTTC. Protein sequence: CASSFPGPETQYF.